The 25 T cell receptor beta chains given below trace back to one sample, sequenced in a study of cytomegalovirus exposure and HLA in healthy donors. Researchers ran the PCR with 60 Vbeta and 13 Jbeta primers. Data came from immunoSEQ multiplex PCR; TCRdb stores just in-frame clones and leaves some out. The profile shows around 200,000 clones, around 80% of them singletons. Sequenced input: PBMCs. All receptors derive from a woman aged 25 to 45 in good health and CMV-seropositive.

The genes are TRBV5-1 and TRBJ1-5; D gene ambiguous. Trimming left V 2 bases short and J 0 bases short, with 9 bases between. CDR1 and CDR2 (germline): SGHRS, YFSETQ. The CDR3 extends over 15 amino acids. The CDR3 sequence: CASSLSDYSNQPQHF. CDR3 nucleotides: TGCGCCAGCAGCTTATCCGACTATAGCAATCAGCCCCAGCATTTT.

The chain links TRBV27 to TRBJ1-4; TRBD1 is a possible D gene (6 bases). V shed 9 bases and J shed 7 bases, with 15 bases lying between them. The CDR3 runs 13 residues. Germline CDR1 reads MNHEY; CDR2 reads SMNVEV (reference sequence). The CDR3 loop reads CASQDSWGEKLFF. In DNA form, the CDR3 reads TGTGCCAGTCAGGACAGTTGGGGTGAAAAACTGTTTTTT.

This clone has a single count. The chain carries TRBV5-1 and TRBJ2-7, with 11 nucleotides matching TRBD1. The CDR3 runs to 16 residues. Germline assignment: CDR1 SGHRS and CDR2 YFSETQ. Germline trimming cut 4 bases from V and 6 bases from J; bases unmatched to any gene: 12. In DNA form, the CDR3 reads TGCGCCAGCAGCAACCAGCCGCCCGGGACAGGGGGCGAGCAGTACTTC. Translated, it gives CASSNQPPGTGGEQYF. Complete variable domain (other parts from reference TRBV5-1 and TRBJ2-7): KAGVTQTPRYLIKTRGQQVTLSCSPISGHRSVSWYQQTPGQGLQFLFEYFSETQRNKGNFPGRFSGRQFSNSRSEMNVSTLELGDSALYLCASSNQPPGTGGEQYFGPGTRLTVT.

This chain links TRBV9 with TRBJ2-7, with TRBD1 matching over 7 bases. With 1 base clipped from V and 3 bases from J, the junction kept 10 bases outside the gene matches. This CDR3 contains 16 residues. Per germline, CDR1 SGDLS and CDR2 YYNGEE. The CDR3 DNA reads TGTGCCAGCAGCGTAAGAGACAGGGAACATTTCTACGAGCAGTACTTC. This encodes CASSVRDREHFYEQYF.

V and J are TRBV11-2 and TRBJ1-1, with 8 bases that match TRBD1. Trimming took 7 bases from V and 5 from J; bases not matched to a gene: 15. CDR3 length: 16 residues. CDR1 and CDR2 from the germline V gene are SGHAT and FQNNGV. CDR3 sequence (DNA): TGTGCCAGCACGATGAACTCAGGGGGCGTGGAGACTGAAGCTTTCTTT. Translating gives CASTMNSGGVETEAFF.

This sequence joins TRBV4-1 and TRBJ1-5; TRBD1 aligns across 10 bases. Germline CDR1 and CDR2: MGHRA and YSYEKL. The CDR3 runs 16 residues. J was trimmed by 6 bases and V by 4 bases; bases with no gene match: 9. CDR3 sequence: CASSLFAGTGAQPQHF. CDR3 coding DNA: TGCGCCAGCAGCCTCTTCGCCGGGACAGGGGCTCAGCCCCAGCATTTT.

This chain links TRBV7-9 with TRBJ1-5; 9 bases align to TRBD1. Germline trimming cut 10 bases from V and 2 bases from J; bases unmatched to any gene: 3. The CDR3 totals 13 residues. Germline CDR1 SEHNR, CDR2 FQNEAQ (reference sequence). CDR3 sequence (DNA): TGTGCCACGGGACAGGGAGGCAATCAGCCCCAGCATTTT. Amino acid sequence: CATGQGGNQPQHF.

J is TRBJ1-1 and V is TRBV7-6; the D is unclear. The ends were cut back, 8 bases at V and 1 base at J, with 11 bases in the middle. The germline gives CDR1 SGHVS, CDR2 FNYEAQ. The CDR3 is made up of 13 amino acids. CDR3 sequence: CASGRMGNTEAFF. CDR3 DNA: TGTGCCAGCGGGAGGATGGGGAACACTGAAGCTTTCTTT.

This clone was seen only a few times. The chain links TRBV29-1 to TRBJ1-5, with D possibly matching TRBD1 (6 bases). The CDR3 extends over 12 amino acids. The germline V gene encodes CDR1 SQVTM and CDR2 ANQGSEA. V lost 7 bases, J lost 7 bases, and 14 bases lay in between. The CDR3 spells CSARQAGQPQHF. Written as DNA, the CDR3 is TGCAGCGCTAGACAGGCTGGCCAGCCCCAGCATTTT.

The rearrangement joins TRBV10-3 to TRBJ1-5, with D perhaps TRBD1 (6 bases). Trimming left V 4 bases short and J 3 bases short, with 13 bases between. CDR3 size: 15 residues. Germline V gene data show CDR1 as ENHRY and CDR2 as SYGVKD. In DNA, the CDR3 is TGTGCCATCAGTGGAGGGGACACTAACAATCAGCCCCAGCATTTT. It translates to CAISGGDTNNQPQHF.

V and J are TRBV2 and TRBJ1-2; a weak D match, TRBD1 (6 bases). Trimming removed 4 bases from V and 6 bases from J, with 27 bases in between. Looked up from germline, CDR1 is SNHLY and CDR2 is FYNNEI. CDR3 length: 18 amino acids. CDR3 loop: CASSVRGMGPRGEDGYTF. CDR3 coding DNA: TGTGCCAGCAGTGTCCGAGGGATGGGTCCCAGGGGAGAGGATGGCTACACCTTC.

The chain carries TRBV9 and TRBJ1-2, with D possibly being TRBD1 (6 bases). The CDR3 totals 15 residues. V was trimmed by 3 bases and J by 6 bases, leaving 18 bases between them. CDR1 is SGDLS and CDR2 is YYNGEE in the germline V gene. The CDR3 nucleotides read TGTGCCAGCAGCGAAGCCAGGGGTTATCGGGATGGCTACACCTTC. It codes for CASSEARGYRDGYTF.

The J gene is TRBJ2-1, the V gene TRBV13; D is ambiguous. Germline V gene data show CDR1 as PRHDT and CDR2 as FYEKMQ (reference sequence). V gave up 2 bases and J gave up 5 bases, with 16 bases separating them. The CDR3 has 16 amino acids. The CDR3 is CASSLISGNRNNEQFF. The CDR3 nucleotides read TGTGCCAGCAGCTTAATTTCAGGTAACAGAAACAATGAGCAGTTCTTC.

V and J are TRBV30 and TRBJ1-2; 9 positions match TRBD1. The CDR3 loop spans 11 amino acids. Losses at the gene ends were 8 bases for V and 7 bases for J; bases not matched to a gene: 5. Germline V CDR1 and CDR2: GTSNPN, SVGIG (reference sequence). The chain's CDR3 is CADQTGGGYTF. DNA of the CDR3: TGTGCCGACCAGACAGGGGGTGGCTACACCTTC. The whole variable domain, filled in from reference TRBV30 and TRBJ1-2, reads SQTIHQWPATLVQPVGSPLSLECTVEGTSNPNLYWYRQAAGRGLQLLFYSVGIGQISSEVPQNLSASRPQDRQFILSSKKLLLSDSGFYLCADQTGGGYTFGSGTRLTVV.

This clone was seen once. The chain combines TRBV19 with TRBJ2-7; no firm D call. Germline V gene data show CDR1 as LNHDA and CDR2 as SQIVND (reference sequence). Trimming removed 7 bases at V and 6 bases at J, with 10 bases between. The CDR3 runs 11 residues. CDR3 in DNA: TGTGCCAGTAAATCAGGTGTCGAGCAGTACTTC. Its protein is CASKSGVEQYF.

This clone has just one count. The V and J genes are TRBV30 and TRBJ2-7; the match to TRBD2 covers 8 bases. CDR3 size: 14 residues. Germline V gene sequence: CDR1 GTSNPN, CDR2 SVGIG (reference sequence). V dropped 3 bases and J dropped 1; count of bases not matched to a gene: 5. CDR3 protein: CAWRQAGASYEQYF. CDR3 nucleotide sequence: TGTGCCTGGAGGCAAGCGGGGGCTTCCTACGAGCAGTACTTC.

The rearrangement joins TRBV19 to TRBJ2-3; 7 bases agree with TRBD2. CDR3 length: 14 residues. The V gene end was trimmed by 9 bases and the J gene end by 5 bases; junction bases not matched to a gene: 11. Germline-derived CDR1 and CDR2 are LNHDA and SQIVND (reference sequence). This chain's CDR3 is CASNFAGRGDTQYF. The DNA of the CDR3 is TGTGCCAGCAACTTTGCGGGGAGGGGAGATACGCAGTATTTT.

The V and J genes are TRBV6-1 and TRBJ1-6; D might be TRBD1 (6 bases). This CDR3 comprises 16 residues. Trimming took 2 bases from V and 10 from J, leaving 18 bases between them. CDR1 MNHNS and CDR2 SASEGT come from the germline V gene. CDR3 protein: CASSETWTAFRSPLHF. The DNA for the CDR3 is TGTGCCAGCAGTGAAACTTGGACAGCCTTCCGATCACCCCTCCACTTT.

This chain links TRBV7-9 with TRBJ1-5; the D gene is possibly TRBD1 (6 bases). V lost 1 base to trimming and J lost 5 bases, with 9 bases between them. Looked up from germline, CDR1 is SEHNR and CDR2 is FQNEAQ (reference sequence). This CDR3 is 14 amino acids long. The chain's CDR3 is CASSLEGVDQPQHF. DNA for the CDR3: TGTGCCAGCAGCTTAGAGGGGGTGGATCAGCCCCAGCATTTT.

J is TRBJ1-2 and V is TRBV21-1; the table's D call of TRBD1 was not tested on the DNA. TRBV21-1 is shown as a pseudogene. CDR3 size: 19 residues. For the CDR3, the DNA is TGTGCCAGCAGCGCGCAAGGGATCTCGGGACACTCGGCTAACTATGGCTACACCTTC. This translates into CASSAQGISGHSANYGYTF.

Concerning this clone: Other DNA sequences in the same sample also yield this CDR3. The V and J genes are TRBV18 and TRBJ1-1; 7 positions agree with TRBD1. The CDR3 length is 15 residues. V lost 2 bases, J lost 1 base, and 4 bases stayed unmatched. Germline CDR1 reads KGHSH; CDR2 reads LQKENI. Here the CDR3 reads CASSPSRDRNTEAFF. The CDR3 region has the DNA TGTGCCAGCTCACCAAGCCGGGACAGGAACACTGAAGCTTTCTTT.

This chain uses TRBV20-1 with TRBJ2-5; D is perhaps TRBD1 (5 bases). Germline V lookup: CDR1 DFQATT, CDR2 SNEGSKA (reference sequence). Trimming shortened V by 3 bases and J by 4 bases, and 6 bases separated the two germline ends. The CDR3 loop spans 11 amino acids. The CDR3 spells CSASDRETQYF. CDR3 DNA sequence: TGCAGTGCTAGTGACAGAGAGACCCAGTACTTC.

The chain uses TRBV13 and TRBJ1-2; D unclear. Germline V lookup: CDR1 PRHDT, CDR2 FYEKMQ (reference sequence). The CDR3 consists of 14 residues. V dropped 7 bases and J dropped 0 bases, with 12 bases sitting between them. The CDR3 sequence is CASTQMEANYGYTF. CDR3 sequence (DNA): TGTGCCAGCACCCAGATGGAGGCTAACTATGGCTACACCTTC.

This clone was detected only a few times. The J gene is TRBJ1-5, the V gene TRBV9; D gene uncertain. V was cut by 4 bases and J by 5 bases, with 7 bases left in between. Per the germline V gene, CDR1 is SGDLS and CDR2 is YYNGEE. The CDR3 consists of 12 residues. This CDR3 is CASSSGDQPQHF. As DNA, the CDR3 is TGTGCCAGCAGCTCCGGAGATCAGCCCCAGCATTTT.

The chain couples TRBV6-1 to TRBJ2-2, with a possible D match to TRBD2 (6 bases). The germline V and J ends were trimmed by 2 bases and 2 bases, with 9 bases remaining between them. Germline lookup yields CDR1 MNHNS and CDR2 SASEGT. The length of the CDR3 is 15 residues. CDR3 residues: CASSEWGLNTGELFF. The CDR3 coding sequence is TGTGCCAGCAGTGAATGGGGACTTAACACCGGGGAGCTGTTTTTT.